A selection of T cell receptor beta chains follows, all from one sample in a study of Graves' ophthalmopathy and Graves' hyperthyroidism. TCRdb re-called the multiplex PCR reads with MiXCR, one entry per CDR3 protein. Here the sample spans a few hundred thousand distinct CDR3 sequences, 17% being singletons. The source material was peripheral blood. These receptors were collected from an adult woman with stable Graves' hyperthyroidism. Both conserved end residues are part of each CDR3. A D gene is named only where the DNA matches it firmly. Only part of the rows carry a size: once, few, many, or a class if the clone is expanded.

j_call: TRBJ1-2; cdr3_length: 15; clone_size: many; v_call: TRBV7-9; d_call: TRBD1; cdr3_aa: CASSRGQGLDYGYTF; cdr3_nt: TGTGCCAGCAGCCGCGGACAGGGACTAGACTATGGCTACACCTTC
j_call: TRBJ2-7; cdr3_length: 17; clone_size: NA; v_call: TRBV4-3; d_call: NA; cdr3_aa: CASSQAATGTLGYEQYF; cdr3_nt: TGCGCCAGCAGCCAAGCCGCCACCGGGACACTTGGCTACGAGCAGTACTTC
j_call: TRBJ1-1; cdr3_length: 14; clone_size: few; v_call: TRBV4-1; d_call: TRBD1; cdr3_aa: CASSQRSGGAGAFF; cdr3_nt: TGCGCCAGCAGCCAACGATCAGGGGGCGCAGGGGCTTTCTTT
j_call: TRBJ1-5; cdr3_length: 12; clone_size: many; v_call: TRBV6-1; d_call: TRBD1; cdr3_aa: CATHRGLQPQHF; cdr3_nt: TGTGCCACCCACAGGGGATTACAGCCCCAGCATTTT
j_call: TRBJ2-7; cdr3_length: 17; clone_size: many; v_call: TRBV20-1; d_call: TRBD2; cdr3_aa: CSARDFLTSGRAYEQYF; cdr3_nt: TGCAGTGCTAGAGATTTTCTGACCAGCGGGAGGGCTTACGAGCAGTACTTC
j_call: TRBJ1-1; cdr3_length: 13; clone_size: many; v_call: TRBV20-1; d_call: TRBD1; cdr3_aa: CSAGTGRDTEAFF; cdr3_nt: TGCAGTGCTGGGACAGGGAGGGACACTGAAGCTTTCTTT
j_call: TRBJ2-2; cdr3_length: 17; clone_size: NA; v_call: TRBV4-1; d_call: TRBD1; cdr3_aa: CASSQAATGGRAGELFF; cdr3_nt: TGCGCCAGCAGCCAAGCAGCGACAGGGGGCCGTGCCGGGGAGCTGTTTTTT
j_call: TRBJ2-5; cdr3_length: 13; clone_size: many; v_call: TRBV2; d_call: NA; cdr3_aa: CASRAEGAETQYF; cdr3_nt: TGTGCCAGCAGGGCGGAGGGGGCAGAGACCCAGTACTTC
j_call: TRBJ1-5; cdr3_length: 17; clone_size: NA; v_call: TRBV3-1; d_call: TRBD1; cdr3_aa: CASSQDLGRGLGQPQHF; cdr3_nt: TGTGCCAGCAGCCAAGATTTAGGCAGGGGGCTGGGTCAGCCCCAGCATTTT
j_call: TRBJ1-1; cdr3_length: 13; clone_size: NA; v_call: TRBV28; d_call: TRBD1; cdr3_aa: CASSYQDRTEAFF; cdr3_nt: TGTGCCAGCAGCTACCAGGACAGGACTGAAGCTTTCTTT
j_call: TRBJ2-2; cdr3_length: 14; clone_size: many; v_call: TRBV7-3; d_call: NA; cdr3_aa: CASSLSDGLGELFF; cdr3_nt: TGTGCCAGCAGCTTATCGGACGGACTGGGGGAGCTGTTTTTT
j_call: TRBJ1-5; cdr3_length: 16; clone_size: few; v_call: TRBV27; d_call: NA; cdr3_aa: CASSSSGRIADQPQHF; cdr3_nt: NA
j_call: TRBJ2-7; cdr3_length: 16; clone_size: NA; v_call: TRBV6-5; d_call: TRBD1; cdr3_aa: CASSSRQATGSYEQYF; cdr3_nt: TGTGCCAGCAGTTCCCGACAAGCGACAGGGTCCTACGAGCAGTACTTC
j_call: TRBJ2-2; cdr3_length: 15; clone_size: few; v_call: TRBV29-1; d_call: TRBD2; cdr3_aa: CSVVSTSGNTGELFF; cdr3_nt: TGCAGCGTTGTGAGCACTAGCGGGAACACCGGGGAGCTGTTTTTT
j_call: TRBJ2-4; cdr3_length: 13; clone_size: many; v_call: TRBV19; d_call: NA; cdr3_aa: CASSISGTNIQYF; cdr3_nt: TGTGCCAGTAGTATTTCCGGGACAAACATTCAGTACTTC
j_call: TRBJ2-7; cdr3_length: 15; clone_size: many; v_call: TRBV28; d_call: NA; cdr3_aa: CATSQGLWGTYEQYF; cdr3_nt: TGTGCCACCTCCCAGGGGCTGTGGGGAACCTACGAGCAGTACTTC
j_call: TRBJ2-7; cdr3_length: 15; clone_size: many; v_call: TRBV6-5; d_call: TRBD2; cdr3_aa: CATRLAGGSSYEQYF; cdr3_nt: TGTGCCACCCGACTAGCGGGAGGGAGCTCCTACGAGCAGTACTTC
j_call: TRBJ2-7; cdr3_length: 12; clone_size: NA; v_call: TRBV29-1; d_call: NA; cdr3_aa: CSVLGRVYEQYF; cdr3_nt: TGCAGCGTTCTAGGGCGGGTCTACGAGCAGTACTTC
j_call: TRBJ1-2; cdr3_length: 15; clone_size: many; v_call: TRBV20-1; d_call: NA; cdr3_aa: CSAREGRGGASGYTF; cdr3_nt: TGCAGTGCTAGAGAGGGGCGTGGGGGGGCCAGTGGCTACACCTTC
j_call: TRBJ1-1; cdr3_length: 16; clone_size: once; v_call: TRBV20-1; d_call: NA; cdr3_aa: CSARDVRGGTMGEAFF; cdr3_nt: TGCAGTGCTAGAGATGTTCGGGGGGGCACTATGGGTGAAGCTTTCTTT
j_call: TRBJ2-7; cdr3_length: 19; clone_size: few; v_call: TRBV9; d_call: TRBD2; cdr3_aa: CAKGSGSYDLTSGSSEQYF; cdr3_nt: TGTGCCAAGGGGTCCGGCAGCTATGATCTGACTAGCGGGAGTAGCGAGCAGTACTTC
j_call: TRBJ2-7; cdr3_length: 16; clone_size: many; v_call: TRBV20-1; d_call: NA; cdr3_aa: CSANPLVGPQNYEQYF; cdr3_nt: TGCAGTGCTAATCCTCTGGTCGGACCACAAAACTACGAGCAGTACTTC
j_call: TRBJ2-5; cdr3_length: 16; clone_size: many; v_call: TRBV6-1; d_call: NA; cdr3_aa: CASAEQGRLQEETQYF; cdr3_nt: TGTGCCAGCGCCGAGCAGGGCCGGTTGCAGGAAGAGACCCAGTACTTC
j_call: TRBJ2-7; cdr3_length: 17; clone_size: many; v_call: TRBV20-1; d_call: NA; cdr3_aa: CSARDQVGRGRSYEQYF; cdr3_nt: TGCAGTGCTAGAGATCAGGTCGGCCGGGGGCGATCTTATGAGCAGTACTTC
j_call: TRBJ2-3; cdr3_length: 16; clone_size: few; v_call: TRBV6-1; d_call: NA; cdr3_aa: CASSDGQGINTDTQYF; cdr3_nt: TGTGCCAGCAGTGATGGGCAGGGCATCAACACAGATACGCAGTATTTT
j_call: TRBJ2-5; cdr3_length: 15; clone_size: many; v_call: TRBV20-1; d_call: TRBD2; cdr3_aa: CSALSLAGGKETQYF; cdr3_nt: TGCAGTGCACTATCCCTTGCGGGAGGAAAAGAGACCCAGTACTTC
j_call: TRBJ1-5; cdr3_length: 15; clone_size: many; v_call: TRBV5-1; d_call: NA; cdr3_aa: CASSPEGDTNQPQHF; cdr3_nt: TGCGCCAGCAGCCCGGAAGGGGACACTAATCAGCCCCAGCATTTT
j_call: TRBJ2-1; cdr3_length: 18; clone_size: many; v_call: TRBV27; d_call: TRBD2; cdr3_aa: CASSLGSGRARGGNEQFF; cdr3_nt: TGTGCCAGCAGTTTAGGTAGCGGGAGGGCCAGGGGGGGCAATGAGCAGTTCTTC
j_call: TRBJ1-3; cdr3_length: 16; clone_size: few; v_call: TRBV6-5; d_call: NA; cdr3_aa: CASSLAGTRAGNTIYF; cdr3_nt: TGTGCCAGCAGTTTGGCCGGGACACGTGCAGGAAACACCATATATTTT
j_call: TRBJ1-5; cdr3_length: 13; clone_size: many; v_call: TRBV28; d_call: NA; cdr3_aa: CASSLYTGQPQHF; cdr3_nt: TGTGCCAGCAGTTTGTATACCGGTCAGCCCCAGCATTTT
j_call: TRBJ1-2; cdr3_length: 13; clone_size: many; v_call: TRBV2; d_call: NA; cdr3_aa: CASSEQGHDGYTF; cdr3_nt: TGTGCCAGCAGTGAACAGGGGCATGATGGCTACACCTTC
j_call: TRBJ2-4; cdr3_length: 12; clone_size: NA; v_call: TRBV20-1; d_call: NA; cdr3_aa: CSAHLAKNIQYF; cdr3_nt: TGCAGTGCTCATCTAGCCAAAAACATTCAGTACTTC
j_call: TRBJ2-4; cdr3_length: 12; clone_size: many; v_call: TRBV11-2; d_call: NA; cdr3_aa: CASSLEGDIQYF; cdr3_nt: TGTGCCAGCAGCTTAGAGGGGGACATTCAGTACTTC
j_call: TRBJ1-5; cdr3_length: 16; clone_size: NA; v_call: TRBV12-3/TRBV12-4; d_call: TRBD1; cdr3_aa: CSSRPPGQGYNQPQHF; cdr3_nt: TGTTCCAGCAGGCCTCCGGGACAGGGGTACAATCAGCCCCAGCATTTT
j_call: TRBJ1-2; cdr3_length: 12; clone_size: many; v_call: TRBV28; d_call: TRBD1; cdr3_aa: CASTTGGEGYTF; cdr3_nt: TGTGCCAGTACCACAGGGGGCGAGGGCTACACCTTC
j_call: TRBJ2-7; cdr3_length: 14; clone_size: many; v_call: TRBV7-8; d_call: NA; cdr3_aa: CASSSPREGYEQYF; cdr3_nt: TGTGCCAGCAGCTCGCCCCGGGAAGGGTACGAGCAGTACTTC
j_call: TRBJ1-1; cdr3_length: 14; clone_size: many; v_call: TRBV2; d_call: TRBD1; cdr3_aa: CASITGYGQAEAFF; cdr3_nt: TGTGCCAGCATTACTGGATATGGACAGGCTGAAGCTTTCTTT
j_call: TRBJ2-2; cdr3_length: 18; clone_size: NA; v_call: TRBV6-2/TRBV6-3; d_call: TRBD1; cdr3_aa: CASRPDPGTGVNTGDLFF; cdr3_nt: TGTGCCAGCAGACCAGACCCCGGGACAGGTGTCAACACCGGGGATCTGTTTTTT
j_call: TRBJ2-7; cdr3_length: 13; clone_size: NA; v_call: TRBV4-3; d_call: NA; cdr3_aa: CASSQDLSGEQYF; cdr3_nt: TGCGCCAGCAGCCAAGATCTATCGGGCGAGCAGTACTTC
j_call: TRBJ2-4; cdr3_length: 16; clone_size: many; v_call: TRBV28; d_call: TRBD1; cdr3_aa: CASSWDRGKAKNIKYF; cdr3_nt: TGTGCCAGCAGTTGGGACAGGGGGAAGGCCAAAAACATTAAGTACTTC
j_call: TRBJ1-1; cdr3_length: 14; clone_size: many; v_call: TRBV7-9; d_call: NA; cdr3_aa: CASSLLPQGTEAFF; cdr3_nt: TGTGCCAGCAGCTTACTTCCCCAGGGCACTGAAGCTTTCTTT
j_call: TRBJ2-5; cdr3_length: 12; clone_size: many; v_call: TRBV20-1; d_call: NA; cdr3_aa: CSADSRGETQYF; cdr3_nt: TGCAGTGCTGATTCCCGGGGGGAGACCCAGTACTTC
j_call: TRBJ2-7; cdr3_length: 13; clone_size: many; v_call: TRBV20-1; d_call: TRBD1; cdr3_aa: CSASGQGAYEQYF; cdr3_nt: TGCAGTGCTAGTGGACAGGGGGCCTACGAGCAGTACTTC
j_call: TRBJ1-2; cdr3_length: 13; clone_size: many; v_call: TRBV24-1; d_call: NA; cdr3_aa: CATSDSQGYGYTF; cdr3_nt: TGTGCCACCAGTGATTCACAAGGCTATGGCTACACCTTC
j_call: TRBJ1-2; cdr3_length: 13; clone_size: many; v_call: TRBV2; d_call: NA; cdr3_aa: CASSEGQYHGYTF; cdr3_nt: TGTGCCAGCAGTGAAGGACAGTACCATGGCTACACCTTC